Presented here are 9 T cell receptor beta chains from one specimen sequenced in a study of Graves' ophthalmopathy and Graves' hyperthyroidism. Amplification targeted the TCR beta CDR3 regions, with RNA transcripts as the source material. HTBI-primed RT-PCR formed the first round, and a multiplex PCR formed the second. TCRdb passed the multiplex PCR reads through MiXCR, listing each CDR3 protein once. The repertoire includes around 170,000 distinct CDR3 sequences, approximately 40% of them detected once, and around 5.8% sits in the top ten. The sample was peripheral blood. The source is a woman in her thirties or forties with Graves' ophthalmopathy.

The chain uses TRBV6-2 or TRBV6-3 and TRBJ1-2; D remains ambiguous. CDR1 is MNHEY and CDR2 is SVGEGT in the germline V gene. V was shortened by 6 bases and J by 3 bases, with 11 bases between the two germline ends. The CDR3 totals 13 residues. The CDR3 coding sequence is TGTGCCAGCAGCGACGGGGATTACTATGGCTACACCTTC. Protein sequence: CASSDGDYYGYTF.

This clonotype was counted many times. J is TRBJ2-5 and V is TRBV6-1; D gene ambiguous. The CDR3 loop spans 13 amino acids. The V gene's germline CDR1 is MNHNS and CDR2 SASEGT. The germline V and J ends were trimmed by 7 bases and 1 base, with 10 bases remaining between them. In DNA, the CDR3 is TGTGCCAGCACTGCCGGGCCCCAAGAGACCCAGTACTTC. The encoded protein is CASTAGPQETQYF.

At least ten counts were recorded for this clonotype. As DNA, the CDR3 is TGTGCCAGCAGCTTAGAAAAGGGGGAAACCTACGAGCAGTACTTC. Its translation: CASSLEKGETYEQYF. The chain carries TRBV11-2 and TRBJ2-7; weak D call: TRBD1 (6 bases). CDR1 is SGHAT and CDR2 is FQNNGV in the germline V gene. There are 15 residues in the CDR3. Trimming shortened V by 0 bases and J by 2 bases, and 11 bases separated the two germline ends.

In its sample, this clonotype was seen many times. The chain couples TRBV4-1 to TRBJ2-3, with TRBD2 as a possible D gene (6 bases). With 1 base removed from V and 2 bases from J, the gap between germline ends came to 13 bases. CDR3 length: 16 residues. CDR1 MGHRA and CDR2 YSYEKL come from the germline V gene. CDR3 nucleotides: TGCGCCAGCAGCCAAGGAGTGGCGGGACTCACAGATACGCAGTATTTT. As protein: CASSQGVAGLTDTQYF.

V usage is TRBV27 and J usage is TRBJ2-7; the match to TRBD1 covers 8 bases. V shed 3 bases and J 3 bases; nucleotides not matched to a gene: 7. The CDR3 is made up of 15 amino acids. Germline V lookup: CDR1 MNHEY, CDR2 SMNVEV (reference sequence). CDR3 in amino acids: CASSFAQGAYYEQYF. Written as DNA, the CDR3 is TGTGCCAGCAGTTTCGCGCAGGGGGCTTACTACGAGCAGTACTTC.

This clonotype was counted ten times or more. V and J are TRBV24-1 and TRBJ2-7; tentatively, D is TRBD2 (5 bases). The germline CDR1 and CDR2 sequences are KGHDR and SFDVKD. Between the trimmed V and J ends, which lost 3 bases and 4 bases, there was a span of 6 bases. The CDR3 has 12 residues. The CDR3 reads CATSDRGYEQYF. The CDR3, as DNA: TGTGCCACCAGTGATCGGGGATACGAGCAGTACTTC.

This clonotype was counted many times. The chain employs TRBV20-1 and TRBJ2-4; D is unresolved. The germline V gene has CDR1 DFQATT and CDR2 SNEGSKA (reference sequence). The CDR3 has 12 amino acids. V was cut by 6 bases and J by 1 base, with 7 bases left in between. The CDR3 DNA sequence: TGCAGTGCAAGGATTGCCAAAAACATTCAGTACTTC. This sequence encodes CSARIAKNIQYF.

Turning to this clonotype: One junction end does not reproduce the germline sequence, and a read error may be involved. The chain joins TRBV10-2 to TRBJ1-2, with TRBD1 identical over 8 bases. The CDR3 spans 14 residues. Per the germline V gene, CDR1 is WSHSY and CDR2 is SAAADI. The DNA for the CDR3 is TGTGCCAGCAGCACTCAGGGGGCGGACTATGGCTACACCTTC. It is translated as CASSTQGADYGYTF.

Written as DNA, the CDR3 is TGTGCCAGCAGTGAAGAAATAGCGGGAGCCTACGAGCAGTACTTC. Residues: CASSEEIAGAYEQYF. The J gene is TRBJ2-7, the V gene TRBV6-1; TRBD2 aligns across 9 bases. The CDR3 is made up of 15 amino acids. Germline loops: CDR1 MNHNS, CDR2 SASEGT. The J segment lost 2 bases and the V segment lost 1 base, leaving 3 bases of the junction unmatched.